This T cell receptor (beta chain) is drawn from a study of blood T cell repertoires in COVID-19. TCRdb keeps only in-frame clones here, not all; method: immunoSEQ multiplex PCR. The sample gives around 23,000 clones, 65% to 90% of which show up once; 15% to 20% is in the top ten. From germline, CDR1 is SGDLS and CDR2 YYNGEE. The CDR3 length is 14 residues. Between the trimmed V and J ends, which lost 4 bases and 2 bases, there was a span of 12 bases. This clone was seen once. The sequence was obtained from a human donor with acute or convalescent COVID-19. The donor label of this sample is uncertain. The V and J genes are TRBV9 and TRBJ1-1; D unresolved. Material: peripheral blood. CDR3 sequence: CASSPHRGNTEAFF. The CDR3 DNA is TGTGCCAGCAGCCCCCATCGGGGAAACACTGAAGCTTTCTTT.